These T cell receptor beta chains were read from a single sample in a study of T cells in localized non-small cell lung cancer. Profiled with immunoSEQ multiplex PCR; TCRdb holds only in-frame clones, not every one. The sample shows around 53,000 clones, about 78% of them seen only once. This material consisted of PBMCs, taken before any cancer treatment. These receptors were collected from a woman aged 40-70 years with stage II lung adenocarcinoma. Each CDR3 is given with its conserved first and last residue. D genes are given only for firm matches. The listing skips clone size in some rows; elsewhere it reads once, few, many or a size class.

V	J	length	D	size	DNA	CDR3
TRBV14	TRBJ1-4	16	TRBD1	NA	TGTGCCAGCAGCCAAGCTCGGGGACAGCGTAATGAAAAACTGTTTTTT	CASSQARGQRNEKLFF
TRBV4-1	TRBJ2-1	16	NA	NA	TGCGCCAGCAGCCAAGAAGGAGGGGGGGCCGCCTTCGAGCAGTTCTTC	CASSQEGGGAAFEQFF
TRBV5-4	TRBJ1-2	15	NA	NA	TGTGCCAGCAGCCCGGGGGAGGGACGTTCGGCTGGCTACACCTTC	CASSPGEGRSAGYTF
TRBV7-9	TRBJ2-3	15	TRBD2	NA	TGTGCCAGCAGCTCTAGCGGGGGGGGCACAGATACGCAGTATTTT	CASSSSGGGTDTQYF
TRBV4-1	TRBJ1-5	16	NA	NA	TGCGCCAGCAGCCAAGATGGGGGGCTGGGCAATCAGCCCCAGCATTTT	CASSQDGGLGNQPQHF
TRBV7-2	TRBJ1-5	15	TRBD1	NA	TGTGCCAGCAGCCCCGGACAGGGTCTCAATCAGCCCCAGCATTTT	CASSPGQGLNQPQHF
TRBV5-1	TRBJ1-4	14	TRBD1	NA	TGCGCCAGCAGACGACAGGGGGAAGGAGAAAAACTGTTTTTT	CASRRQGEGEKLFF
TRBV2	TRBJ2-7	11	NA	NA	TGTGCCAGCAGTGAAGTTTACGAGCAGTACTTC	CASSEVYEQYF
TRBV29-1	TRBJ2-2	14	NA	NA	TGCAGCGTGGCTAGGACGGCGAACACCGGGGAGCTGTTTTTT	CSVARTANTGELFF
TRBV5-4	TRBJ2-1	14	TRBD1	NA	TGTGCCAGCAGCTCTCGACAGGGATCGGATGAGCAGTTCTTC	CASSSRQGSDEQFF
TRBV10-3	TRBJ1-5	16	NA	NA	TGTGCCATCAGTGAGTCGCCCGGTTATGGCAATCAGCCCCAGCATTTT	CAISESPGYGNQPQHF
TRBV30	TRBJ2-2	14	NA	NA	TGTGCCTGGAGTCGGGGGCCGAACACCGGGGAGCTGTTTTTT	CAWSRGPNTGELFF
TRBV7-6	TRBJ2-5	17	NA	NA	TGTGCCAGCAGCTTATACCCCCCCGGGACCCTGGGAGAGACCCAGTACTTC	CASSLYPPGTLGETQYF
TRBV5-6	TRBJ2-7	15	TRBD1	NA	TGTGCCAGCAGCCCAAGGACAGGTAGACGCTACGAGCAGTACTTC	CASSPRTGRRYEQYF
TRBV6-1	TRBJ2-3	15	NA	NA	TGTGCCAGCGATAAGGACCGAACGAGCACAGATACGCAGTATTTT	CASDKDRTSTDTQYF
TRBV28	TRBJ2-7	12	NA	NA	TGTGCCAGCAGTTTGAGCCGGGTCAGGTTCGCTTTC	CASSLSRVRFAF
TRBV7-2	TRBJ1-4	16	TRBD1	NA	TGTGCCAGCAGCCCTCTCCGGGACAGGGGGCATGAAAAACTGTTTTTT	CASSPLRDRGHEKLFF
TRBV28	TRBJ2-3	14	TRBD2	NA	TGTGCCAGCAGTTTTCTAGCGGGCACAGATACGCAGTATTTT	CASSFLAGTDTQYF
TRBV6-4	TRBJ1-2	15	TRBD1	few	TGTGCCAGCAGTGACTCGGGGACAGCCCGCGCTGGCTACACCTTC	CASSDSGTARAGYTF
TRBV28	TRBJ2-7	16	TRBD2	few	TGTGCCAGCAGTTTAGGGCTAGCGGATAGCTCCTACGAGCAGTACTTC	CASSLGLADSSYEQYF
TRBV9	TRBJ1-1	15	NA	NA	TGTGCCAGCAGCGTATCCCCGCTCGGGAAAACTGAAGCTTTCTTT	CASSVSPLGKTEAFF
TRBV30	TRBJ2-3	14	NA	NA	TGTGCCTGGAGGGGACTTACCAGCACAGATACGCAGTATTTT	CAWRGLTSTDTQYF
TRBV18	TRBJ1-5	15	TRBD1	NA	TGTGCCAGCTCGGCCGGGACAGGGGGGTCTCAGCCCCAGCATTTT	CASSAGTGGSQPQHF
TRBV6-1	TRBJ1-1	13	NA	NA	TGTGCCAGCAAGGGGCTTTCATGGACTGAAGCTTTCTTT	CASKGLSWTEAFF
TRBV9	TRBJ2-5	16	NA	NA	TGTGCCAGCAGCGTAGGCAGGGGAGCCCCCTCGGAGACCCAGTACTTC	CASSVGRGAPSETQYF
TRBV6-5	TRBJ1-2	15	NA	once	TGTGCCAGCTCCAAGGGCCCTTCTTTCGAGTATGGCTACACCTTC	CASSKGPSFEYGYTF
TRBV4-3	TRBJ2-6	15	NA	few	TGCGCCAGCAGCTTCCGGAGCTCTGGGGCCAACGTCCTGACTTTC	CASSFRSSGANVLTF
TRBV28	TRBJ1-2	14	TRBD1	NA	TGTGCCAGCAGACCCGGACAGGCGCCTTGGGGCTACACCTTC	CASRPGQAPWGYTF
TRBV7-9	TRBJ2-5	14	TRBD2	NA	TGTGCCAGCAGCTCAAGCGGGGGATCAGAGACCCAGTACTTC	CASSSSGGSETQYF
TRBV4-1	TRBJ1-1	14	NA	NA	TGCGCCAGCAGCCAAACAGCAGCTAACACTGAAGCTTTCTTT	CASSQTAANTEAFF
TRBV18	TRBJ1-1	13	NA	NA	TGTGGCACATCAGGAGGATTGAACACTGAAGCTTTCTTT	CGTSGGLNTEAFF
TRBV7-3	TRBJ1-1	16	NA	NA	TGTGCCAGCAGCTTACACCCAGGGAGGATGGACACTGAAGCTTTCTTT	CASSLHPGRMDTEAFF
TRBV4-2	TRBJ2-5	15	NA	few	TGTGCCAGCGCGAGCGGAATTACAGGACAAGAGACCCAGTACTTC	CASASGITGQETQYF
TRBV7-2	TRBJ2-7	17	TRBD2	NA	TGTGCCAGCAGCTTAGCGAGCCTAGCGGGGGCCCCCTACGAGCAGTACTTC	CASSLASLAGAPYEQYF
TRBV5-8	TRBJ2-2	13	TRBD1	NA	TGTGCCCCCTCGGACAGGGCCACCGGGGAGCTGTTTTTT	CAPSDRATGELFF
TRBV13	TRBJ2-7	17	TRBD2	NA	TGTGCCAGCAGCTCTCGACAACTAGCGGGGAGCTCCTACGAGCAGTACTTC	CASSSRQLAGSSYEQYF
TRBV9	TRBJ1-2	15	TRBD1	NA	TGTGCCAGCAGCGTAGAGGGGGACAGTTTTTATGGCTACACCTTC	CASSVEGDSFYGYTF
TRBV6-5	TRBJ2-2	15	NA	NA	TGTGCCAGCAGTCCTCCGTCGGGTGGGACCGGGGAGCTGTTTTTT	CASSPPSGGTGELFF
TRBV27	TRBJ1-1	16	TRBD1	NA	TGTGCCAGCAGTTCGCCCCGGGACAGGGGACCCACTGAAGCTTTCTTT	CASSSPRDRGPTEAFF
TRBV10-3	TRBJ2-2	14	NA	few	TGTGCCATCAGTGGGTCAGGGGTTCCCGGGGAGCTGTTTTTT	CAISGSGVPGELFF